The sequence of this T cell receptor (beta chain) was determined in a study of blood T cells in healthy people across ages. This clonotype showed up just a few times. A second about 6 to 12 cycle PCR used barcoded and J-beta primers. MiXCR, applied by TCRdb to the 5' RACE reads, yields one record per CDR3 protein. The sample has hundreds of thousands of distinct CDR3 sequences; roughly three fifths are singletons. V lost 0 bases, J lost 6 bases, and 15 bases lay in between. Germline assignment: CDR1 DFQATT and CDR2 SNEGSKA (reference sequence). The CDR3 has 14 amino acids. The TCR sequence derives from a man aged 40-50 years in good health. The sequencing input was blood. The rearrangement uses TRBV20-1 and TRBJ2-7; D may match TRBD1 or TRBD2 (5 bases each). In DNA form, the CDR3 reads TGCAGTGCTAGAGACCCGGGACCCACCACCGAGCAGTACTTC. Protein sequence: CSARDPGPTTEQYF.